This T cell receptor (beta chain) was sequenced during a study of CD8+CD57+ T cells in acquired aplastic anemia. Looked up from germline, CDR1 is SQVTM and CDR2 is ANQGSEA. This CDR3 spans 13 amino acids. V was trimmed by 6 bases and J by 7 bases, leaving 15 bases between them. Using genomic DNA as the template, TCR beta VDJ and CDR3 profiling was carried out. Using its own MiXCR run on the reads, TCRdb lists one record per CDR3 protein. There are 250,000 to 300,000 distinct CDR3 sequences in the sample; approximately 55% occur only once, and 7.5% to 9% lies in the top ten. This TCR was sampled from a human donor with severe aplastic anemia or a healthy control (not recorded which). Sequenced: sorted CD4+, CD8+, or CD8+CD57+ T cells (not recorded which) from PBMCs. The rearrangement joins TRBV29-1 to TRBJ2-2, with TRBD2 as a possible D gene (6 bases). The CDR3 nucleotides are TGCAGCGTGGCGGAGGGTGGAGGCGGGGAGCTGTTTTTT. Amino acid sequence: CSVAEGGGGELFF.